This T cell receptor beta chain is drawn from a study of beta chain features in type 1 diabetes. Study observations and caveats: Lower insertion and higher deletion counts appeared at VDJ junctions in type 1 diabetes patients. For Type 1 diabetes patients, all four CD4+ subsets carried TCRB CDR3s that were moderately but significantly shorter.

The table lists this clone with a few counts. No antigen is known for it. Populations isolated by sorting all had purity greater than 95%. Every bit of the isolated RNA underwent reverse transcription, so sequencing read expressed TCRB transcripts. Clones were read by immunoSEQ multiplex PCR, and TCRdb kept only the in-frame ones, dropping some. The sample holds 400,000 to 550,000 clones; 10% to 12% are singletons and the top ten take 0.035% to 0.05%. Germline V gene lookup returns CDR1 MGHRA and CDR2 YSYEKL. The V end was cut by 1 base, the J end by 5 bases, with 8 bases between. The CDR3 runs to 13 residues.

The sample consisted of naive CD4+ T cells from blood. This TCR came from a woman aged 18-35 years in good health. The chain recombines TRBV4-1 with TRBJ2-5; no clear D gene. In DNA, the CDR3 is TGCGCCAGCAGCCAAGGAAGGGTGGAGACCCAGTACTTC. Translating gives CASSQGRVETQYF.